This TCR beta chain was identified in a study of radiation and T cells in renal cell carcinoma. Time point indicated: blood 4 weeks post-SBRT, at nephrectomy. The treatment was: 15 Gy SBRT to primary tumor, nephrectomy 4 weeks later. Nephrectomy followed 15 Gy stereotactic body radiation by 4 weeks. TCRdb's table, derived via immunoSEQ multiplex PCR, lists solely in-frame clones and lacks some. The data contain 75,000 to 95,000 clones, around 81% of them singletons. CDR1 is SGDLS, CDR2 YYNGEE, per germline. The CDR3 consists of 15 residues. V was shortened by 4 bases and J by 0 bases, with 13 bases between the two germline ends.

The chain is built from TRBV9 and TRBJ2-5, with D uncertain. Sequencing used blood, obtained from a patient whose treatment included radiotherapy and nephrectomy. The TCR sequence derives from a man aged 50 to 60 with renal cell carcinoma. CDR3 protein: CASSTKDRYQETQYF. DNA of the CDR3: TGTGCCAGCAGCACCAAAGACCGGTACCAAGAGACCCAGTACTTC.